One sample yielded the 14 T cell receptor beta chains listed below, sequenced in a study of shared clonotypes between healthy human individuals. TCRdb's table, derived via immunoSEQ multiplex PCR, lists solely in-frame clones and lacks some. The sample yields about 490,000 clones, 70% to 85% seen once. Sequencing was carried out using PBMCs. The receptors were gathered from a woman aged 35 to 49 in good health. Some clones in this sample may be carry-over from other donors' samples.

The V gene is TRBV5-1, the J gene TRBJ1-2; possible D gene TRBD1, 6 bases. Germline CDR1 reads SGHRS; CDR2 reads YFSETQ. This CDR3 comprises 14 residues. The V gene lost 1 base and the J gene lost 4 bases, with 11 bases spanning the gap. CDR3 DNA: TGCGCCAGCAGCTTGACCACGGGGGCCTATGGCTACACCTTC. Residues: CASSLTTGAYGYTF.

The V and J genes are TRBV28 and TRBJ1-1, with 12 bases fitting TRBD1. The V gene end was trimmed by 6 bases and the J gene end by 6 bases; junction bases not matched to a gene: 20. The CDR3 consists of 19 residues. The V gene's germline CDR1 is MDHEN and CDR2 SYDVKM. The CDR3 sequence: CASSTFSGTGGAGYAEAFF. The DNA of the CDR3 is TGTGCCAGCAGCACCTTCTCCGGGACAGGGGGCGCAGGTTATGCTGAAGCTTTCTTT.

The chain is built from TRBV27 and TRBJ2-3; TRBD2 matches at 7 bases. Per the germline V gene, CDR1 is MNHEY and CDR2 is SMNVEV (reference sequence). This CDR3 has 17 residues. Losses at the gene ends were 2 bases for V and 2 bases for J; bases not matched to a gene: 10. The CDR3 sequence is CASSLRGWGGNTDTQYF. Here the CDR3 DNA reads TGTGCCAGCAGTTTACGTGGGTGGGGGGGGAACACAGATACGCAGTATTTT.

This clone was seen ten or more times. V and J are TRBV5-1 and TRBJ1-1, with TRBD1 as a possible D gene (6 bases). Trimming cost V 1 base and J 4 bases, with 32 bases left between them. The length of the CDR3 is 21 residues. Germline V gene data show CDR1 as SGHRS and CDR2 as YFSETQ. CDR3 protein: CASSLIPTNQKSTGQVTEAFF. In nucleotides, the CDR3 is TGCGCCAGCAGCTTGATTCCAACTAACCAAAAGAGTACGGGACAAGTCACTGAAGCTTTCTTT.

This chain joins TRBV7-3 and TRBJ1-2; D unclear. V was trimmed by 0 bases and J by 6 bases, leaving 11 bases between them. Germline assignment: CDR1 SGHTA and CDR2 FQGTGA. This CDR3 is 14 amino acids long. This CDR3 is CASSLTGQDHGYTF. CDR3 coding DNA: TGTGCCAGCAGCTTAACGGGCCAGGACCATGGCTACACCTTC.

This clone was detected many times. The CDR3 DNA reads TGCAGCGTTGAAGACGGGACTTATGAAGCTTTCTTT. Translating it yields CSVEDGTYEAFF. The V call is TRBV29-1, the J call TRBJ1-1; tentative D call: TRBD1 (5 bases). The germline V gene has CDR1 SQVTM and CDR2 ANQGSEA. The CDR3 is made up of 12 amino acids. V was cut by 0 bases and J by 7 bases, with 9 bases left in between.

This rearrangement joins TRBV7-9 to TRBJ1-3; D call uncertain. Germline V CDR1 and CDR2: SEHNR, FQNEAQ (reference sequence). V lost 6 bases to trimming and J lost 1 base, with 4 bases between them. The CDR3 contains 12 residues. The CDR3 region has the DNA TGTGCCAGCAGTTATTCTGGAAACACCATATATTTT. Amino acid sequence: CASSYSGNTIYF.

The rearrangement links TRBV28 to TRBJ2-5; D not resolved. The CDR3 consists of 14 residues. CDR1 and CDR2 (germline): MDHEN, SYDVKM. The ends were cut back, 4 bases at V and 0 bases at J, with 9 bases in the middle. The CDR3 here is CASSSHGDQETQYF. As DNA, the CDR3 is TGTGCCAGCAGTTCCCACGGAGACCAAGAGACCCAGTACTTC.

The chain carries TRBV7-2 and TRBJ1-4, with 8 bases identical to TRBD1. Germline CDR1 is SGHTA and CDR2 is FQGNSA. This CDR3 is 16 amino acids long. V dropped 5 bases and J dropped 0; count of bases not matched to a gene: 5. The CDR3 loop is CASSVDRGATNEKLFF. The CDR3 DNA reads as TGTGCCAGCAGCGTAGACAGGGGAGCAACTAATGAAAAACTGTTTTTT.

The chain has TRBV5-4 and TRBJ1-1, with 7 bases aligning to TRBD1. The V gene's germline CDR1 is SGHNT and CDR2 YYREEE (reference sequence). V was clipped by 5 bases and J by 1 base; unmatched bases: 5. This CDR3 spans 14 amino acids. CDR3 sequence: CASRSRGGNTEAFF. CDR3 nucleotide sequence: TGTGCCAGCAGGTCCAGGGGGGGGAACACTGAAGCTTTCTTT. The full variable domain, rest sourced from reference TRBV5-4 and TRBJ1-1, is ETGVTQSPTHLIKTRGQQVTLRCSSQSGHNTVSWYQQALGQGPQFIFQYYREEENGRGNFPPRFSGLQFPNYSSELNVNALELDDSALYLCASRSRGGNTEAFFGQGTRLTVV.

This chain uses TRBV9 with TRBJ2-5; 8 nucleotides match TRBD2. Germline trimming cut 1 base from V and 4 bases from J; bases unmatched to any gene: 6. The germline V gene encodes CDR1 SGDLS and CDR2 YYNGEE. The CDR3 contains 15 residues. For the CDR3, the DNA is TGTGCCAGCAGCGTAACTAGCGGAAAGGGAGAGACCCAGTACTTC. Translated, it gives CASSVTSGKGETQYF.

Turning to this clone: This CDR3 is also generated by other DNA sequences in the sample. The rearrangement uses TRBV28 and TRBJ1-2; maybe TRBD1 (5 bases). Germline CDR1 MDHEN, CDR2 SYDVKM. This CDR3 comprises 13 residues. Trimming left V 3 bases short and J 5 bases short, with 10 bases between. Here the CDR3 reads CASSFQGGYGYTF. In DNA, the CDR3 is TGTGCCAGCAGTTTCCAGGGCGGGTATGGCTACACCTTC.

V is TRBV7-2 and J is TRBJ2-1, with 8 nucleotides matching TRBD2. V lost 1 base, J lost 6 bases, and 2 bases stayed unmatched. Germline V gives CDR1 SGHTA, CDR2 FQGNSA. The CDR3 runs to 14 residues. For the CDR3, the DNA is TGTGCCAGCAGCTTAGTTAGCGGGGCCAATGAGCAGTTCTTC. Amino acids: CASSLVSGANEQFF.

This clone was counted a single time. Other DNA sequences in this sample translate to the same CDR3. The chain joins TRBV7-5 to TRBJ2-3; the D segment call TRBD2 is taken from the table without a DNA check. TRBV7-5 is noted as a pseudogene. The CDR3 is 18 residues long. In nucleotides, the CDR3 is TGTGCCAGAAGCTTAAGAGCGGTGCGCGGGATGAGTACAGATACGCAGTATTTT. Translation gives CARSLRAVRGMSTDTQYF.